This passage covers 28 T cell receptor beta chains from one sample sequenced in a study of T cell responses to AZD1222 COVID-19 vaccine. Profiling relied on immunoSEQ multiplex PCR, and the TCRdb table lists in-frame clones only, not all of them. The sample records roughly 100,000 clones, about nine tenths being singletons. Source: peripheral blood, taken on day 0 of AZD1222 vaccination. These TCRs come from an adult in good health.

This clone has just one count. This rearrangement joins TRBV19 to TRBJ1-5, with 9 positions matching TRBD1. Germline V gene sequence: CDR1 LNHDA, CDR2 SQIVND (reference sequence). J gave up 1 base and V 8 bases, and 9 bases lay outside the gene matches. CDR3 length: 16 amino acids. The CDR3 region is CASSDRGRFSNQPQHF. The CDR3 coding sequence is TGTGCCAGTTCGGACAGGGGCCGATTCAGCAATCAGCCCCAGCATTTT.

V and J are TRBV30 and TRBJ1-2, with a possible D match to TRBD1 (5 bases). The germline gives CDR1 GTSNPN, CDR2 SVGIG (reference sequence). The CDR3 has 13 residues. The germline V and J ends were trimmed by 0 bases and 4 bases, with 9 bases remaining between them. The CDR3 reads CAWSVGGGYGYTF. For the CDR3, the DNA is TGTGCCTGGAGTGTCGGGGGGGGCTATGGCTACACCTTC.

The chain combines TRBV7-9 with TRBJ2-3, with D possibly being TRBD2 (7 bases). The CDR3 runs 18 residues. Germline V gene lookup returns CDR1 SEHNR and CDR2 FQNEAQ (reference sequence). V lost 4 bases and J 3 bases, leaving 23 bases between the germline ends. In DNA, the CDR3 is TGTGCCAGCAGCTCCGACAGGATTAGGCTAGCGGCAACAGATACGCAGTATTTT. Translated: CASSSDRIRLAATDTQYF.

CDR3 in DNA: TGTGCCAGCAGTGCCTCCACAGGGAACCGGCAACTCCAGCATTTT. It codes for CASSASTGNRQLQHF. This sequence joins TRBV28 and TRBJ1-5; the D gene is possibly TRBD1 (6 bases). V was cut by 5 bases and J by 12 bases, with 23 bases left in between. This CDR3 has 15 amino acids. From germline, CDR1 is MDHEN and CDR2 SYDVKM.

The chain has TRBV7-8 and TRBJ2-2; TRBD2 agrees at 14 bases. V dropped 6 bases and J dropped 0; count of bases not matched to a gene: 3. There are 17 residues in the CDR3. CDR1 SGHVS and CDR2 FQNEAQ come from the germline V gene. The CDR3 DNA reads as TGTGCCAGCAGGGGGACTAGCGGGGGCCCGAACACCGGGGAGCTGTTTTTT. Translating it yields CASRGTSGGPNTGELFF. The variable domain in full, completed from reference TRBV7-8 and TRBJ2-2, reads GAGVSQSPRYKVAKRGQDVALRCDPISGHVSLFWYQQALGQGPEFLTYFQNEAQLDKSGLPSDRFFAERPEGSVSTLKIQRTQQEDSAVYLCASRGTSGGPNTGELFFGEGSRLTVL.

A single count supports this clone. The chain uses TRBV28 and TRBJ2-7; 11 nucleotides align to TRBD2. The CDR3 extends over 15 amino acids. CDR1 is MDHEN, CDR2 SYDVKM, per germline. The V segment lost 5 bases and the J segment 3 bases; nucleotides outside the gene matches: 6. DNA for the CDR3: TGTGCCAGCAGTCTCAGGGGGACTAGCGGCTACGAGCAGTACTTC. Translating gives CASSLRGTSGYEQYF.

The rearrangement links TRBV5-1 to TRBJ2-7; 9 bases match TRBD1. CDR3 size: 14 residues. With 3 bases clipped from V and 4 bases from J, the junction kept 5 bases outside the gene matches. Germline CDR1 reads SGHRS; CDR2 reads YFSETQ. This CDR3 reads CASSSDRGGYEQYF. The DNA of the CDR3 is TGCGCCAGCAGCTCGGACAGGGGTGGTTACGAGCAGTACTTC.

The chain is built from TRBV24-1 and TRBJ1-2; TRBD1 agrees at 10 bases. Trimming removed 5 bases from V and 11 bases from J; junction bases left unmatched: 10. Germline CDR1 is KGHDR and CDR2 is SFDVKD. The CDR3 spans 14 residues. For the CDR3, the DNA is TGTGCCACCAGTGGTTCGGGACAGGGGAACCTTTACACCTTC. Protein sequence: CATSGSGQGNLYTF.

The chain links TRBV7-9 to TRBJ2-7; 12 bases fit TRBD2. The germline gives CDR1 SEHNR, CDR2 FQNEAQ (reference sequence). With V trimmed by 1 base and J by 4 bases, 5 bases remained unmatched. This CDR3 has 16 amino acids. The CDR3: CASSLEGLAGHYEQYF. The CDR3 DNA follows: TGTGCCAGCAGCTTAGAGGGACTAGCGGGCCATTACGAGCAGTACTTC.

The V call is TRBV2, the J call TRBJ2-6; possibly TRBD1 for D (6 bases). The germline CDR1 and CDR2 sequences are SNHLY and FYNNEI. This CDR3 contains 16 residues. V lost 10 bases and J lost 0, with 16 bases in between. The CDR3 reads CATNGQFVSGANVLTF. CDR3 sequence (DNA): TGTGCCACCAACGGACAGTTCGTCTCTGGGGCCAACGTCCTGACTTTC.

The chain employs TRBV28 and TRBJ2-7; D unclear. Trimming pared 2 bases from V and 6 bases from J, leaving 11 bases between. The CDR3 extends over 13 amino acids. In germline, CDR1 is MDHEN, CDR2 SYDVKM. The CDR3 DNA is TGTGCCAGCAGTTTACAGACTCCAGTCGAGCAGTACTTC. This codes for CASSLQTPVEQYF.

This chain uses TRBV11-3 with TRBJ2-7, with a weak D call TRBD1 (6 bases). The CDR3 totals 18 residues. Germline lookup yields CDR1 SGHNT and CDR2 YENEEA. Trimming pared 5 bases from V and 2 bases from J, leaving 25 bases between. CDR3: CASSTEQPIRDTPYEQYF. CDR3 sequence (DNA): TGTGCCAGCAGCACAGAACAACCAATCCGGGACACCCCCTACGAGCAGTACTTC.

This chain joins TRBV2 and TRBJ1-2; perhaps TRBD1 as D (5 bases). V was clipped by 2 bases and J by 7 bases, with 20 bases between them. CDR1 SNHLY and CDR2 FYNNEI come from the germline V gene. The CDR3 loop spans 16 amino acids. CDR3 DNA: TGTGCCAGCAGTGAAACAGGCGCCTTTGGTGCCCGTGGCTACACCTTC. Encoded protein: CASSETGAFGARGYTF.

This sequence joins TRBV7-2 and TRBJ2-3, with 10 positions matching TRBD1. The CDR3 contains 16 residues. Germline trimming cut 5 bases from V and 3 bases from J; bases unmatched to any gene: 8. From germline, CDR1 is SGHTA and CDR2 FQGNSA. The CDR3 region has the DNA TGTGCCAGCAGCAAGACAGGGGGCTTGGGGACAGATACGCAGTATTTT. The encoded protein is CASSKTGGLGTDTQYF.

The rearrangement uses TRBV5-8 and TRBJ2-7, with TRBD2 identical over 9 bases. This CDR3 comprises 16 residues. The V gene end was trimmed by 3 bases and the J gene end by 6 bases; junction bases not matched to a gene: 13. Germline CDR1 reads SGHTS; CDR2 reads YDEGEE. CDR3 sequence reads: CASSSNPGLAQSEQYF. The CDR3 coding sequence is TGTGCCAGCAGCTCAAATCCGGGACTAGCTCAGAGCGAGCAGTACTTC.

In this sample, this clone turned up a few times. This chain links TRBV30 with TRBJ1-6, with 9 bases matching TRBD1. The V segment lost 2 bases and the J segment 10 bases; nucleotides outside the gene matches: 6. Germline V gene data show CDR1 as GTSNPN and CDR2 as SVGIG (reference sequence). CDR3 size: 14 residues. CDR3 sequence reads: CAWSRQGGSSPLHF. As DNA, the CDR3 is TGTGCCTGGAGTAGACAGGGGGGTTCGTCACCCCTCCACTTT.

This chain connects TRBV3-1 (or the pseudogene TRBV3-2) to TRBJ1-5, with D possibly being TRBD1 (6 bases). Trimming cost V 0 bases and J 6 bases, with 12 bases left between them. Germline V gene data show CDR1 as LGHDT and CDR2 as YNNKEL (reference sequence). The CDR3 sequence is 15 residues long. The CDR3 sequence: CASSQDPGAGQPQHF. Here the CDR3 DNA reads TGTGCCAGCAGCCAAGATCCGGGGGCCGGTCAGCCCCAGCATTTT.

V gene TRBV19 combines with J gene TRBJ1-1, with 7 positions matching TRBD1. The CDR3 spans 15 residues. Germline V gene lookup returns CDR1 LNHDA and CDR2 SQIVND (reference sequence). V lost 10 bases, J lost 4 bases, and 15 bases stayed unmatched. CDR3 sequence (DNA): TGTGCCACTGAACCCCTCACAGGGGTCGTCACTGAAGCTTTCTTT. It yields the protein CATEPLTGVVTEAFF.

This chain connects TRBV5-5 to TRBJ1-5; the D gene is possibly TRBD1 (5 bases). CDR1 is SGHKS, CDR2 YYEKEE, per germline (reference sequence). The CDR3 is 13 amino acids. V shed 4 bases and J shed 3 bases, with 8 bases lying between them. The CDR3: CASSRGPNQPQHF. CDR3 nucleotides: TGTGCCAGCAGCAGGGGACCCAATCAGCCCCAGCATTTT.

The chain links TRBV27 to TRBJ2-7; weak D call: TRBD2 (6 bases). Trimming shortened V by 5 bases and J by 5 bases, and 28 bases separated the two germline ends. CDR1 MNHEY and CDR2 SMNVEV come from the germline V gene (reference sequence). This CDR3 is built from 18 residues. The CDR3: CASSPGPAGTHIPNEQYF. CDR3 coding DNA: TGTGCCAGCAGTCCGGGTCCGGCCGGGACTCACATCCCCAACGAGCAGTACTTC.

V and J are TRBV24-1 and TRBJ1-1; D perhaps matches TRBD1 (6 bases). V gave up 5 bases and J gave up 6 bases, with 12 bases separating them. CDR1 is KGHDR, CDR2 SFDVKD, per germline. CDR3 length: 13 amino acids. Here the CDR3 DNA reads TGTGCCACCAGTGCGGGGGCGCGGGCTGAAGCTTTCTTT. This sequence encodes CATSAGARAEAFF.

The chain recombines TRBV5-4 with TRBJ2-6, with 8 bases aligning to TRBD1. The CDR3 is 16 residues long. Germline-derived CDR1 and CDR2 are SGHNT and YYREEE (reference sequence). V shed 8 bases, J shed 0 bases, and the junction held 7 bases outside the gene matches. The DNA for the CDR3 is TGTGCCAGTACAGGGGGTGCACTCTCTGGGGCCAACGTCCTGACTTTC. It yields the protein CASTGGALSGANVLTF.

V usage is TRBV5-4 and J usage is TRBJ2-1; D unresolved. Trimming stripped 4 bases from V and 6 bases from J, with 11 bases between. The CDR3 runs 13 residues. Germline values: CDR1 SGHNT, CDR2 YYREEE (reference sequence). CDR3 nucleotide sequence: TGTGCCAGCAGCACACTGACTCTCAATGAGCAGTTCTTC. It encodes CASSTLTLNEQFF.

This clone was counted a single time. The chain uses TRBV6-5 and TRBJ2-2; D not resolved. Germline V gene sequence: CDR1 MNHEY, CDR2 SVGAGI. The CDR3 runs to 14 residues. Trimming stripped 5 bases from V and 3 bases from J, with 10 bases between. The CDR3 nucleotides read TGTGCCAGCAGTCCCGCAACGGACACCGGGGAGCTGTTTTTT. Its translation: CASSPATDTGELFF.

The chain combines TRBV12-3 or TRBV12-4 with TRBJ1-2, with 7 bases lining up with TRBD1. V lost 4 bases and J lost 4; bases outside the gene matches: 3. This CDR3 has 13 amino acids. The CDR3 DNA reads TGTGCCAGCAGTTCCGGGACAGTCTATGGCTACACCTTC. It codes for CASSSGTVYGYTF.

The rearrangement links TRBV10-3 to TRBJ2-3; 14 nucleotides match TRBD2. The CDR3 sequence is 19 residues long. CDR1 is ENHRY and CDR2 is SYGVKD in the germline V gene. V lost 4 bases to trimming and J lost 2 bases; unmatched junction nucleotides: 11. The CDR3 reads CAISVGLAGGSQDTDTQYF. The DNA for the CDR3 is TGTGCCATCAGTGTCGGACTAGCGGGAGGATCCCAAGACACAGATACGCAGTATTTT.

This sequence joins TRBV5-4 and TRBJ2-3; D is unclear. Germline V gene data show CDR1 as SGHNT and CDR2 as YYREEE (reference sequence). The CDR3 has 15 residues. Trimming stripped 1 base from V and 5 bases from J, with 14 bases between. In DNA, the CDR3 is TGTGCCAGCAGCTTGTATGTGGGAACCGTAGATACGCAGTATTTT. Its translation: CASSLYVGTVDTQYF.

This sequence joins TRBV11-2 and TRBJ1-5; the D gene is possibly TRBD1 (5 bases). This CDR3 has 14 amino acids. Germline V gives CDR1 SGHAT, CDR2 FQNNGV. V lost 0 bases to trimming and J lost 10 bases, with 13 bases between them. The CDR3 loop is CASSLEGGISPQHF. The CDR3 nucleotides read TGTGCCAGCAGCTTAGAGGGGGGAATAAGCCCCCAGCATTTT.